This TCR beta chain appears in the sequencing data of a study of blood T cell repertoires in COVID-19. Background on the study: Italy, Spain and the United States were the sources of the convalescent and acute COVID-19 samples. Nucleic acid was either cDNA or gDNA, and it came from T cells, B-cell-depleted T cells, or PBMCs.

The V end lost 6 bases, the J end lost 4 bases, and 11 bases lay between the germline ends. This CDR3 spans 13 amino acids. Germline CDR1 MNHEY, CDR2 SVGAGI. In the authors' workflow: The authors estimated nucleated cell counts from reference gene primer amplification. The repertoire was sequenced with immunoSEQ multiplex PCR; TCRdb's copy has only in-frame clones and lacks some. Clone size and the V and J calls come from that table; the DNA yielded D and trimming. This sample has 75,000 to 100,000 clones; about 87% occur once, and the top ten carry 15%. This TCR came from a human donor in a cohort sampled during active COVID-19. The V and J genes are TRBV6-5 and TRBJ2-3, with D perhaps TRBD2 (5 bases). The source material was peripheral blood. CDR3: CASRLDSPDTQYF. CDR3 coding DNA: TGTGCCAGCAGACTGGACTCTCCAGATACGCAGTATTTT.